The sequence of this TCR beta chain was determined in a study of cytomegalovirus exposure and HLA in healthy donors. Notes on this clone: The antigen is not known.

Primers included in the PCR were 60 Vbeta and 13 Jbeta primers. TCRdb's copy holds only in-frame clones and misses some; the assay was immunoSEQ multiplex PCR. The data hold 95,000 to 150,000 clones, with approximately 78% observed a single time. Overall study findings and caveats: About 87% or about 30% of the time was how often most TCR beta V segments were productive, according to an earlier analysis. In a later analysis, compared with equally common non-associated chains, HLA-associated beta chains were more expanded. Listed as cytomegalovirus-associated were approximately 160 TCR beta chains.

Germline V lookup: CDR1 SGHNT, CDR2 YYREEE (reference sequence). V dropped 7 bases and J dropped 3 bases, with 13 bases sitting between them. This CDR3 is built from 14 residues. The TCR originated in a woman in her 30s in good health and CMV-seronegative. The chain carries TRBV5-4 and TRBJ2-2; D may be TRBD1 (6 bases). Sequencing used PBMCs. The CDR3 reads CASRTAKYTGELFF. DNA of the CDR3: TGTGCCAGCCGGACAGCCAAATACACCGGGGAGCTGTTTTTT.